This TCR beta chain was captured in a study of response to subunit inactivated influenza vaccine. Study outcomes and limitations: Each seasonal influenza vaccination, the authors suggested, recruits few new T cells.

TCRdb re-called the RT-PCR reads with MiXCR, one entry per CDR3 protein. The table shows around 850,000 distinct CDR3 sequences, with about 18% occurring only once. As concerns this clonotype: Antigen unknown.

The germline CDR1 and CDR2 sequences are SGHVS and FQNEAQ. The CDR3 runs to 15 residues. Trimming cost V 5 bases and J 5 bases; bases outside gene matches: 8. J is TRBJ2-2 and V is TRBV7-8, with TRBD1 identical over 7 bases. Source: PBMCs from blood, taken around 5 days after vaccination. The source of this sequence is a man aged 45 to 65 who received an inactivated influenza vaccine. The CDR3 region is CASSRDRASTGELFF. CDR3 coding DNA: TGTGCCAGCAGCCGTGACAGGGCGAGTACCGGGGAGCTGTTTTTT. The full variable domain, its missing parts supplied by reference TRBV7-8 and TRBJ2-2, is GAGVSQSPRYKVAKRGQDVALRCDPISGHVSLFWYQQALGQGPEFLTYFQNEAQLDKSGLPSDRFFAERPEGSVSTLKIQRTQQEDSAVYLCASSRDRASTGELFFGEGSRLTVL.